One sample yielded the 16 T cell receptor beta chains listed below, sequenced in a study of regulatory T cells in long-lasting Graves disease. Both iRepertoire HTBI primers and Arm-PCR of CDR3 regions were used to build the TCR beta libraries. TCRdb itself ran the multiplex PCR reads through MiXCR, one entry per CDR3 protein. The table shows 400,000 to 500,000 distinct CDR3 sequences, with 20% to 25% occurring only once. Described time point: persistent/refractory GD, antithyroid drugs over 5 years with positive TRAb. RNA from PBMCs was the source of the TCR library. This sample comprised peripheral blood mononuclear cells (PBMCs), obtained when the disease was refractory, from a patient treated with antithyroid drugs. All receptors come from a female donor with Graves disease.

This clonotype came up a few times. The DNA of the CDR3 is TGTGCCAGCAGCTTAGCACTAGCGGGGGACCACGAGCAGTACTTC. Encoded protein: CASSLALAGDHEQYF. The chain has TRBV7-2 and TRBJ2-7; 11 bases align to TRBD2. CDR3 size: 15 residues. Germline V gives CDR1 SGHTA, CDR2 FQGNSA. V shed 0 bases, J shed 5 bases, and the junction held 3 bases outside the gene matches. The full variable domain, in which reference TRBV7-2 and TRBJ2-7 provide the parts outside the CDR3, is GAGVSQSPSNKVTEKGKDVELRCDPISGHTALYWYRQSLGQGLEFLIYFQGNSAPDKSGLPSDRFSAERTGGSVSTLTIQRTQQEDSAVYLCASSLALAGDHEQYFGPGTRLTVT.

This clonotype was seen ten or more times. The rearrangement uses TRBV28 and TRBJ1-6; the match to TRBD1 covers 8 bases. The CDR3 contains 17 residues. CDR1 and CDR2 (germline): MDHEN, SYDVKM. The V gene end was trimmed by 6 bases and the J gene end by 4 bases; junction bases not matched to a gene: 11. Here the CDR3 DNA reads TGTGCCAGCAGCCCCAGAGGACAGGGACCTTATAATTCACCCCTCCACTTT. Protein: CASSPRGQGPYNSPLHF.

This clonotype has a count of ten or more. The chain has TRBV28 and TRBJ1-1; 7 bases are a match to TRBD1. The CDR3 is made up of 15 amino acids. J gave up 7 bases and V 5 bases, and 13 bases lay outside the gene matches. Germline lookup yields CDR1 MDHEN and CDR2 SYDVKM. CDR3 loop: CASSPFFRGALEAFF. DNA for the CDR3: TGTGCCAGCAGTCCTTTCTTCAGGGGGGCCCTTGAAGCTTTCTTT.

The sample holds many counts of this clonotype. In DNA, the CDR3 is TGTGCCAGCAGTTACGATAGGACTAGCGGGAGATACGAGCAGTACTTC. Its protein product is CASSYDRTSGRYEQYF. The J gene is TRBJ2-7, the V gene TRBV6-5; 13 nucleotides align to TRBD2. This CDR3 contains 16 residues. The germline gives CDR1 MNHEY, CDR2 SVGAGI. The V gene end was trimmed by 2 bases and the J gene end by 4 bases; junction bases not matched to a gene: 5.

This clonotype was recorded many times. The genes are TRBV6-5 and TRBJ2-7, with TRBD2 as a possible D gene (5 bases). With 0 bases removed from V and 0 bases from J, the gap between germline ends came to 15 bases. This CDR3 region has 17 residues. The germline gives CDR1 MNHEY, CDR2 SVGAGI. The CDR3: CASSYSIASGNSYEQYF. CDR3 coding DNA: TGTGCCAGCAGTTACTCGATAGCCAGCGGAAACTCCTACGAGCAGTACTTC.

The J gene is TRBJ2-7, the V gene TRBV4-3; 8 nucleotides match TRBD2. Germline CDR1 reads LGHNA; CDR2 reads YSLEER. The V segment lost 1 base and the J segment 0 bases; nucleotides outside the gene matches: 5. The length of the CDR3 is 16 residues. The CDR3 DNA reads TGCGCCAGCAGCCAAGCAGCGGGAGCCAGCTCCTACGAGCAGTACTTC. It is translated as CASSQAAGASSYEQYF.

The table lists this clonotype with a few counts. This chain connects TRBV7-9 to TRBJ2-7; weak D call: TRBD2 (6 bases). This CDR3 contains 16 residues. From germline, CDR1 is SEHNR and CDR2 FQNEAQ (reference sequence). Trimming shortened V by 0 bases and J by 4 bases, and 16 bases separated the two germline ends. The CDR3: CASSLAAGLSEYEQYF. The DNA of the CDR3 is TGTGCCAGCAGCTTAGCCGCGGGACTTAGCGAATACGAGCAGTACTTC. The whole variable domain, remainder taken from reference TRBV7-9 and TRBJ2-7, is DTGVSQNPRHKITKRGQNVTFRCDPISEHNRLYWYRQTLGQGPEFLTYFQNEAQLEKSRLLSDRFSAERPKGSFSTLEIQRTEQGDSAMYLCASSLAAGLSEYEQYFGPGTRLTVT.

The sample holds many counts of this clonotype. The chain links TRBV20-1 to TRBJ1-1; TRBD1 agrees at 7 bases. Unmatched junction bases numbered 5, after V lost 0 bases and J lost 4 bases. From germline, CDR1 is DFQATT and CDR2 SNEGSKA (reference sequence). This CDR3 contains 14 residues. The CDR3 loop is CSARDSPGGTEAFF. DNA of the CDR3: TGCAGTGCTAGAGATTCGCCAGGGGGCACTGAAGCTTTCTTT.

Ten or more counts support this clonotype. This rearrangement joins TRBV24-1 to TRBJ2-2, with 9 bases fitting TRBD1. This CDR3 spans 16 amino acids. Trimming took 3 bases from V and 7 from J; bases not matched to a gene: 8. Germline values: CDR1 KGHDR, CDR2 SFDVKD. The CDR3 DNA reads as TGTGCCACCAGTGATCCCGGGACAGGGTCGGTCGGGGAGCTGTTTTTT. Residues: CATSDPGTGSVGELFF.

The gene calls are TRBV12-3 or TRBV12-4 and TRBJ2-3; the D is unclear. V gave up 5 bases and J gave up 1 base, with 10 bases separating them. CDR3 length: 14 residues. CDR3 region: CASSPVAGTDTQYF. The CDR3 DNA follows: TGTGCCAGCAGTCCCGTGGCGGGCACAGATACGCAGTATTTT.

This clonotype was seen at least ten times. The chain recombines TRBV12-3 or TRBV12-4 with TRBJ1-2, with 12 nucleotides matching TRBD1. V shed 6 bases and J 12 bases; nucleotides not matched to a gene: 14. CDR3 length: 15 amino acids. This CDR3 reads CASRPHPGTGGLHTF. The CDR3 DNA sequence: TGTGCCAGCAGACCCCATCCCGGGACAGGGGGCTTGCACACCTTC.

The chain links TRBV15 to TRBJ2-3; 10 bases map to TRBD2. The germline V gene encodes CDR1 LNHNV and CDR2 YYDKDF (reference sequence). Trimming at V came to 3 bases and at J to 6 bases, leaving 9 bases not matched to a gene. This CDR3 has 16 residues. The CDR3, as DNA: TGTGCCACCAGCAGTGGACTAGCGGCCCTCGCGGATACGCAGTATTTT. This encodes CATSSGLAALADTQYF.

There are a few counts of this clonotype. The V call is TRBV29-1, the J call TRBJ1-5, with 7 bases lining up with TRBD1. Losses at the gene ends were 5 bases for V and 7 bases for J; bases not matched to a gene: 5. The length of the CDR3 is 12 residues. Germline values: CDR1 SQVTM, CDR2 ANQGSEA. The chain's CDR3 is CSVRQGGQPQHF. The CDR3 DNA is TGCAGCGTTCGACAGGGCGGCCAGCCCCAGCATTTT.

This clonotype was observed at least ten times. The J gene is TRBJ1-5, the V gene TRBV2; D is unresolved. V gave up 5 bases and J gave up 7 bases, with 15 bases separating them. Germline lookup yields CDR1 SNHLY and CDR2 FYNNEI. The CDR3 has 14 residues. This CDR3 is CASSPGGLQQPQHF. CDR3 nucleotides: TGTGCCAGCAGTCCCGGAGGGCTGCAGCAGCCCCAGCATTTT.

In its sample, this clonotype was seen many times. The rearrangement joins TRBV12-3 or TRBV12-4 to TRBJ2-7; TRBD2 aligns across 7 bases. The CDR3 loop spans 15 amino acids. V shed 5 bases, J shed 2 bases, and the junction held 9 bases outside the gene matches. The DNA of the CDR3 is TGTGCCAGCAGTCAAAGAAGCGGGACCACCTACGAGCAGTACTTC. Its translation is CASSQRSGTTYEQYF.

This clonotype was observed many times. The J gene is TRBJ2-7, the V gene TRBV6-5, with 13 bases identical to TRBD2. V was clipped by 2 bases and J by 7 bases; unmatched bases: 11. Germline V gives CDR1 MNHEY, CDR2 SVGAGI. The CDR3 loop spans 17 amino acids. CDR3 nucleotides: TGTGCCAGCAGTTACGATCCCGGGACTAGCGGGGTGGAGGAGCAGTACTTC. Translated: CASSYDPGTSGVEEQYF.